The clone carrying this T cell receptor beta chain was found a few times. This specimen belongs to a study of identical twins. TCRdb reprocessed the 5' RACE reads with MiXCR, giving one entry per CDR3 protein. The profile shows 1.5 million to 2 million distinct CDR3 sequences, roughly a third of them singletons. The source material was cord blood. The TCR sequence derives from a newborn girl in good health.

The DNA of the CDR3 is TGTGCCAGCAGTGACCGGACAAGGCTCATACCAACTAATGAAAAACTGTTTTTT. This sequence encodes CASSDRTRLIPTNEKLFF. V usage is TRBV27 and J usage is TRBJ1-4; a possible D gene is TRBD1 (5 bases). This CDR3 is built from 18 residues. Germline V gene data show CDR1 as MNHEY and CDR2 as SMNVEV (reference sequence). Trimming took 5 bases from V and 0 from J, leaving 19 bases between them.